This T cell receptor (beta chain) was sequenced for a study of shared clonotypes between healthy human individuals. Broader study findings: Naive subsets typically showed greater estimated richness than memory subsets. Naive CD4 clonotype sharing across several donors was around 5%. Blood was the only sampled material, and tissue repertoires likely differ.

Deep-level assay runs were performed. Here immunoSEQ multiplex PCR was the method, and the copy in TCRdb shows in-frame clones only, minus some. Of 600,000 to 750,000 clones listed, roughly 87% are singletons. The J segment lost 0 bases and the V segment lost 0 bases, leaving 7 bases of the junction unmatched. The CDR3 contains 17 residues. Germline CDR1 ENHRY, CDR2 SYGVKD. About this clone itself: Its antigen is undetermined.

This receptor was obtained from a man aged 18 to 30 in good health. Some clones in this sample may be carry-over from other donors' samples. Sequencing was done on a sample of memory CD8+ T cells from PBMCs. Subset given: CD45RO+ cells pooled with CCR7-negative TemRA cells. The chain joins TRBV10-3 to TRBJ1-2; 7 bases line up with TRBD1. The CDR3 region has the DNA TGTGCCATCAGTGAGTCGTTCAGGGGGGATTCTAACTATGGCTACACCTTC. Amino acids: CAISESFRGDSNYGYTF.